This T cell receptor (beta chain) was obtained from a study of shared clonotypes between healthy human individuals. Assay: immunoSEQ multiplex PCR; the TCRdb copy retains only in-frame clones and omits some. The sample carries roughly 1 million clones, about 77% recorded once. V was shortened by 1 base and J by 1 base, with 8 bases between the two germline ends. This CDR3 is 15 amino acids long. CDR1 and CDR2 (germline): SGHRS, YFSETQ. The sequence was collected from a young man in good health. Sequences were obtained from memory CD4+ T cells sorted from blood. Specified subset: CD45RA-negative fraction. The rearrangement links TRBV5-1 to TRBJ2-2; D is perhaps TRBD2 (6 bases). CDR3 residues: CASSLTSQNTGELFF. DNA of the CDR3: TGCGCCAGCAGCTTGACTAGCCAGAACACCGGGGAGCTGTTTTTT.